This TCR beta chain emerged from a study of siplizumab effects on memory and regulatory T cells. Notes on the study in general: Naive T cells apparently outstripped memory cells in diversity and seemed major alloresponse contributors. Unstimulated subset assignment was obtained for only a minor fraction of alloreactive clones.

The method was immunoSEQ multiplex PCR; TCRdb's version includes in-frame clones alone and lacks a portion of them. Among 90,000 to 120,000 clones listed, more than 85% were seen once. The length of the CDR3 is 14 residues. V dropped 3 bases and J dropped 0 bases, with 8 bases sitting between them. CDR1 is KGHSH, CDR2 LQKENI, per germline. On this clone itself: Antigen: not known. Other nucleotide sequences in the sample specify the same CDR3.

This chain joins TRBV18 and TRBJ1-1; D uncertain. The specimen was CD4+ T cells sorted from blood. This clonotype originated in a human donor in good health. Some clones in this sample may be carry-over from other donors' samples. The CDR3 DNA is TGTGCCAGCTCACCCGGTGGGATGAACACTGAAGCTTTCTTT. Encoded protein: CASSPGGMNTEAFF. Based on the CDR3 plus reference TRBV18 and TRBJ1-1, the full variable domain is NAGVMQNPRHLVRRRGQEARLRCSPMKGHSHVYWYRQLPEEGLKFMVYLQKENIIDESGMPKERFSAEFPKEGPSILRIQQVVRGDSAAYFCASSPGGMNTEAFFGQGTRLTVV.